One and the same sample provided the 28 T cell receptor beta chains below, sequenced in a study of blood T cell repertoires in COVID-19. The data were produced by immunoSEQ multiplex PCR, yet TCRdb's version contains in-frame clones alone and is incomplete. The sample holds hundreds of thousands of clones; under 90% are singletons and the top ten take about 5.3%. Input material: PBMCs or T cells enriched from blood (not recorded which). The receptors shown here come from a woman aged 50 to 65 who had been exposed to COVID-19.

Ten or more counts support this clone. This sequence joins TRBV19 and TRBJ2-1; possible D gene TRBD2, 6 bases. The CDR3 contains 15 residues. Germline loops: CDR1 LNHDA, CDR2 SQIVND (reference sequence). Trimming pared 8 bases from V and 4 bases from J, leaving 18 bases between. This CDR3 is CASESDGGPYNEQFF. Written as DNA, the CDR3 is TGTGCCAGTGAGTCTGACGGGGGACCATACAATGAGCAGTTCTTC. Looking up the rest from reference TRBV19 and TRBJ2-1 gives the full variable domain: DGGITQSPKYLFRKEGQNVTLSCEQNLNHDAMYWYRQDPGQGLRLIYYSQIVNDFQKGDIAEGYSVSREKKESFPLTVTSAQKNPTAFYLCASESDGGPYNEQFFGPGTRLTVL.

The chain links TRBV3-1 (or the pseudogene TRBV3-2) to TRBJ1-4; a weak D match, TRBD1 (5 bases). V was cut by 1 base and J by 4 bases, with 10 bases left in between. The CDR3 has 15 residues. Looked up from germline, CDR1 is LGHDT and CDR2 is YNNKEL (reference sequence). CDR3 loop: CASSQVWGGNEKLFF. CDR3 in DNA: TGTGCCAGCAGCCAAGTTTGGGGGGGTAATGAAAAACTGTTTTTT.

CDR3 region: CASSPGDRGAYGYTF. CDR3 DNA: TGCGCCAGCAGCCCCGGGGACAGGGGTGCCTATGGCTACACCTTC. The chain has TRBV5-1 and TRBJ1-2; 10 bases are a match to TRBD1. The CDR3 has 15 amino acids. After removal of 4 bases from V and 4 bases from J, the junction contained 7 bases not matched to a gene. Germline loops: CDR1 SGHRS, CDR2 YFSETQ. Variable domain in full (rest from reference TRBV5-1 and TRBJ1-2): KAGVTQTPRYLIKTRGQQVTLSCSPISGHRSVSWYQQTPGQGLQFLFEYFSETQRNKGNFPGRFSGRQFSNSRSEMNVSTLELGDSALYLCASSPGDRGAYGYTFGSGTRLTVV.

This clone was detected a few times. The J gene is TRBJ2-3, the V gene TRBV7-2; TRBD2 aligns across 8 bases. Trimming took 5 bases from V and 6 from J; bases not matched to a gene: 16. Germline V CDR1 and CDR2: SGHTA, FQGNSA. The CDR3 contains 17 residues. The DNA for the CDR3 is TGTGCCAGCAGCCTTTCCGTGGGCGGGGGGCCTAGGGATACGCAGTATTTT. Translating gives CASSLSVGGGPRDTQYF.

This clone occurred once. The J gene is TRBJ2-5, the V gene TRBV5-5, with 13 positions matching TRBD2. In germline, CDR1 is SGHKS, CDR2 YYEKEE (reference sequence). J gave up 5 bases and V 4 bases, and 2 bases lay outside the gene matches. The CDR3 sequence is 14 residues long. CDR3 protein: CASSLTSGGETQYF. The CDR3 DNA is TGTGCCAGCAGCCTGACTAGCGGGGGGGAGACCCAGTACTTC.

For the CDR3, the DNA is TGTGCCAGCAGTTGGACAGAGAGTGCCACTGAAGCTTTCTTT. Translating it yields CASSWTESATEAFF. V is TRBV7-9 and J is TRBJ1-1, with D possibly matching TRBD1 (6 bases). CDR1 is SEHNR and CDR2 is FQNEAQ in the germline V gene (reference sequence). The CDR3 has 14 amino acids. V gave up 6 bases and J gave up 4 bases, with 15 bases separating them.

The V gene is TRBV7-8, the J gene TRBJ2-1; 9 nucleotides align to TRBD2. V lost 1 base to trimming and J lost 4 bases; unmatched junction nucleotides: 11. CDR1 is SGHVS and CDR2 is FQNEAQ in the germline V gene. This CDR3 region has 18 residues. The CDR3 DNA reads TGTGCCAGCAGCTTAGGGAAGCGGGGGGCCGCCCCTTACAATGAGCAGTTCTTC. Its protein product is CASSLGKRGAAPYNEQFF.

This chain uses TRBV28 with TRBJ1-5, with D uncertain. CDR3 length: 13 amino acids. Germline loops: CDR1 MDHEN, CDR2 SYDVKM. The germline V and J ends were trimmed by 6 bases and 4 bases, with 10 bases remaining between them. This CDR3 is CASSPILNQPQHF. DNA for the CDR3: TGTGCCAGCAGCCCTATCCTAAATCAGCCCCAGCATTTT.

For the CDR3, the DNA is TGTGCCAGCAAACAGGGAAGTGGAATAGCAGCTGAGCAGTTCTTC. It encodes CASKQGSGIAAEQFF. The chain employs TRBV6-5 and TRBJ2-1; TRBD1 might be the D (6 bases). V shed 7 bases and J shed 9 bases, with 22 bases lying between them. Germline lookup yields CDR1 MNHEY and CDR2 SVGAGI. CDR3 length: 15 residues.

The V call is TRBV10-2, the J call TRBJ2-1; 8 positions match TRBD2. The CDR3 has 15 amino acids. The V and J ends lost 6 bases and 5 bases, in that order; junction bases with no gene match: 9. CDR1 and CDR2 (germline): WSHSY, SAAADI. The CDR3 DNA reads TGCGCCAGCAGCGGAAGCGGGGGTATCCACAATGAGCAGTTCTTC. The encoded protein is CASSGSGGIHNEQFF.

The rearrangement joins TRBV5-1 to TRBJ2-1, with 9 bases fitting TRBD1. Germline values: CDR1 SGHRS, CDR2 YFSETQ. With V trimmed by 4 bases and J by 0 bases, 8 bases remained unmatched. This CDR3 has 17 amino acids. CDR3 sequence reads: CASSAGQGSSSYNEQFF. The DNA of the CDR3 is TGCGCCAGCAGCGCCGGACAGGGGTCAAGCTCCTACAATGAGCAGTTCTTC.

The sample holds a few counts of this clone. The chain combines TRBV4-3 with TRBJ2-2; TRBD2 aligns across 9 bases. Germline values: CDR1 LGHNA, CDR2 YSLEER. The junction had 1 base not matched to a gene; V was cut back by 2 bases and J by 6 bases. The CDR3 loop spans 14 amino acids. CDR3 sequence reads: CASSQWTSAGELFF. CDR3 nucleotide sequence: TGCGCCAGCAGCCAATGGACTAGCGCCGGGGAGCTGTTTTTT.

This chain links TRBV21-1 with TRBJ2-1; no DNA check was done on the table's D call, TRBD2. TRBV21-1 is labeled a pseudogene. This CDR3 has 17 amino acids. The CDR3 DNA sequence: TGTGCCAGCAGCAAAGTCACTAGCGGGGGGTCCTACAATGAGCAGTTCTTC. It codes for CASSKVTSGGSYNEQFF.

The V and J genes are TRBV5-6 and TRBJ1-1; D is undetermined. There are 11 residues in the CDR3. Germline CDR1 reads SGHDT; CDR2 reads YYEEEE. The V gene lost 2 bases and the J gene lost 5 bases, with 4 bases spanning the gap. CDR3 protein: CASSLQTEAFF. In DNA form, the CDR3 reads TGTGCCAGCAGCTTACAAACTGAAGCTTTCTTT.

The chain recombines TRBV4-1 with TRBJ2-1; 8 nucleotides match TRBD1. V was pared by 0 bases and J by 6 bases, with 7 bases of the junction left unmatched. CDR1 MGHRA and CDR2 YSYEKL come from the germline V gene. There are 16 residues in the CDR3. The CDR3 DNA follows: TGCGCCAGCAGCCAAGACTCGGGGACAGGATTCAATGAGCAGTTCTTC. Its protein product is CASSQDSGTGFNEQFF.

The rearrangement joins TRBV10-3 to TRBJ1-4; 8 positions agree with TRBD1. The germline V gene encodes CDR1 ENHRY and CDR2 SYGVKD. This CDR3 has 15 residues. V was pared by 3 bases and J by 8 bases, with 8 bases of the junction left unmatched. The CDR3 is CAISDGQGVKEKLFF. CDR3 in DNA: TGTGCCATCAGTGATGGACAGGGTGTAAAGGAAAAACTGTTTTTT.

The chain combines TRBV5-4 with TRBJ2-1, with TRBD2 matching 12 bases. Trimming cost V 4 bases and J 5 bases; bases outside gene matches: 7. This CDR3 contains 16 residues. CDR1 and CDR2 from the germline V gene are SGHNT and YYREEE (reference sequence). CDR3 region: CASSEWTSGDNNEQFF. The CDR3 coding sequence is TGTGCCAGCAGCGAATGGACTAGCGGGGATAACAATGAGCAGTTCTTC.

The chain joins TRBV6-5 to TRBJ2-7, with 10 nucleotides matching TRBD1. The germline V gene has CDR1 MNHEY and CDR2 SVGAGI. The CDR3 length is 14 residues. V shed 6 bases, J shed 6 bases, and the junction held 8 bases outside the gene matches. The CDR3 DNA reads as TGTGCCAGCAGGGGGACAGGGGAGATTAGCGAGCAGTACTTC. Translation: CASRGTGEISEQYF.

The chain carries TRBV5-1 and TRBJ2-5, with 8 bases lining up with TRBD2. Trimming cost V 1 base and J 3 bases; bases outside gene matches: 8. This CDR3 is 16 amino acids long. CDR1 and CDR2 (germline): SGHRS, YFSETQ. CDR3 in DNA: TGCGCCAGCAGCTTGCCCCAGCGGGGGAGGGAAGAGACCCAGTACTTC. Protein sequence: CASSLPQRGREETQYF.

This chain connects TRBV3-1 (or the pseudogene TRBV3-2) to TRBJ2-7; 13 bases match TRBD2. The CDR3 consists of 18 residues. Trimming cost V 3 bases and J 0 bases; bases outside gene matches: 8. Germline V lookup: CDR1 LGHDT, CDR2 YNNKEL (reference sequence). The CDR3 loop is CASSQIGLAGASSYEQYF. The CDR3 DNA follows: TGTGCCAGCAGCCAGATTGGACTAGCGGGGGCGAGCTCCTACGAGCAGTACTTC.

The chain carries TRBV9 and TRBJ1-3; no definite D call. This CDR3 has 17 residues. The V end was cut by 4 bases, the J end by 0 bases, with 17 bases between. The germline V gene encodes CDR1 SGDLS and CDR2 YYNGEE. The CDR3 region has the DNA TGTGCCAGCAGCCCGGGAGCAGCGTCTCACTCTGGAAACACCATATATTTT. Encoded protein: CASSPGAASHSGNTIYF.

Worth noting for this clone: The sample carries other DNA sequences with the same CDR3. The chain uses TRBV11-1 and TRBJ2-2; 7 nucleotides line up with TRBD1. The CDR3 runs to 15 residues. Germline values: CDR1 SGHAT, CDR2 FQDESV (reference sequence). Trimming at V came to 3 bases and at J to 4 bases, leaving 5 bases not matched to a gene. CDR3 in DNA: TGTGCCAGCAGCTTTTTGGGACAGATCACCGGGGAGCTGTTTTTT. Translating it yields CASSFLGQITGELFF.

The V and J genes are TRBV28 and TRBJ2-7; no firm D call. V lost 5 bases and J lost 5, with 7 bases in between. This CDR3 comprises 11 residues. The germline V gene has CDR1 MDHEN and CDR2 SYDVKM. The CDR3 coding sequence is TGTGCCAGCAGTCTAGTACACGAGCAGTACTTC. It specifies CASSLVHEQYF.

The V gene is TRBV7-2, the J gene TRBJ1-2; unclear D gene. Trimming removed 0 bases at V and 0 bases at J, with 8 bases between. CDR1 is SGHTA and CDR2 is FQGNSA in the germline V gene. The CDR3 sequence is 15 residues long. CDR3 sequence: CASSLAQDSNYGYTF. Here the CDR3 DNA reads TGTGCCAGCAGCTTAGCCCAGGATTCTAACTATGGCTACACCTTC. The variable domain in full, with the rest retrieved from reference TRBV7-2 and TRBJ1-2, is GAGVSQSPSNKVTEKGKDVELRCDPISGHTALYWYRQSLGQGLEFLIYFQGNSAPDKSGLPSDRFSAERTGGSVSTLTIQRTQQEDSAVYLCASSLAQDSNYGYTFGSGTRLTVV.

The CDR3 nucleotides read TGTGCCAGCAGCCAAATTCGAACAGCCACCGGGGAGCTGTTTTTT. Its protein product is CASSQIRTATGELFF. The chain is built from TRBV14 and TRBJ2-2; D is unclear. Germline-derived CDR1 and CDR2 are SGHDN and FVKESK. Trimming cost V 2 bases and J 4 bases, with 11 bases left between them. This CDR3 contains 15 residues.

V usage is TRBV27 and J usage is TRBJ2-7, with 14 bases that match TRBD2. CDR3 length: 15 amino acids. Germline V gene lookup returns CDR1 MNHEY and CDR2 SMNVEV (reference sequence). J gave up 6 bases and V 5 bases, and 6 bases lay outside the gene matches. The CDR3 region has the DNA TGTGCCAGCAGTCCCGGGACTAGCGGGGGAGGCGAGCAGTACTTC. It specifies CASSPGTSGGGEQYF.

The chain uses TRBV27 and TRBJ1-5; 8 bases line up with TRBD1. This CDR3 spans 15 amino acids. From germline, CDR1 is MNHEY and CDR2 SMNVEV (reference sequence). J lost 6 bases, V lost 4 bases, and 8 bases had no gene match. CDR3 nucleotides: TGTGCCAGCAGTTCTCTGTTAGGACAGGGTCAGCCCCAGCATTTT. The encoded protein is CASSSLLGQGQPQHF.

The chain carries TRBV6-1 and TRBJ1-1, with D possibly being TRBD1 (6 bases). Germline V CDR1 and CDR2: MNHNS, SASEGT. The CDR3 loop spans 11 amino acids. Deletions cut 10 bases from V and 7 bases from J, with 13 bases between. The CDR3 DNA sequence: TGTGCCACCCAAAGGGGGTATGAAGCTTTCTTT. This encodes CATQRGYEAFF.